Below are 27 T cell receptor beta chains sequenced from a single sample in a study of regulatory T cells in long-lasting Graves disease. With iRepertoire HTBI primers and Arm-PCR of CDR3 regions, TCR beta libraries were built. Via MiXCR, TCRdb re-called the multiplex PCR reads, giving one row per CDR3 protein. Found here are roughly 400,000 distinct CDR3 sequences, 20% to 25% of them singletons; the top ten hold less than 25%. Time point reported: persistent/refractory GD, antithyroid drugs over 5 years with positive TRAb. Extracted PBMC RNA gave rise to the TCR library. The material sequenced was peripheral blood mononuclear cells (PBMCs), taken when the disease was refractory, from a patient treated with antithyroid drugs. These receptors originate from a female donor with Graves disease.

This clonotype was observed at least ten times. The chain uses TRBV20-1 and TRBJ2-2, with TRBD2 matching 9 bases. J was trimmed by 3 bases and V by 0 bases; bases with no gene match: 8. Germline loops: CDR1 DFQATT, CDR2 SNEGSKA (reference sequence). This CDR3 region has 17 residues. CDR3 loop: CSARDPGGRGDTGELFF. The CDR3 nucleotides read TGCAGTGCTAGAGACCCCGGCGGGAGGGGAGACACCGGGGAGCTGTTTTTT.

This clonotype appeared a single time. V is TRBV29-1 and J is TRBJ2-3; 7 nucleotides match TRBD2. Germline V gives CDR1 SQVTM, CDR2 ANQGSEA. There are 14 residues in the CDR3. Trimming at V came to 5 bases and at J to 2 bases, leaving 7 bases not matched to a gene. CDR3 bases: TGCAGCGTTAACGGGGCGGGGGACACAGATACGCAGTATTTT. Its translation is CSVNGAGDTDTQYF.

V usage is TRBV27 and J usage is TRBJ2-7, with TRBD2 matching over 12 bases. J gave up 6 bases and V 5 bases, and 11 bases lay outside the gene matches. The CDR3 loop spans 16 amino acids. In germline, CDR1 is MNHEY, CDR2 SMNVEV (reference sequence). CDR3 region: CASSPLRLAGAAEQYF. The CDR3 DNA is TGTGCCAGCAGTCCCCTCAGACTAGCGGGAGCTGCCGAGCAGTACTTC.

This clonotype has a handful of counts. CDR3 loop: CATSISLGEETQYF. The DNA for the CDR3 is TGTGCCACCAGCATATCTCTGGGCGAGGAGACCCAGTACTTC. This rearrangement joins TRBV15 to TRBJ2-5, with D unclear. V was shortened by 4 bases and J by 5 bases, with 14 bases between the two germline ends. Germline V gives CDR1 LNHNV, CDR2 YYDKDF (reference sequence). This CDR3 comprises 14 residues.

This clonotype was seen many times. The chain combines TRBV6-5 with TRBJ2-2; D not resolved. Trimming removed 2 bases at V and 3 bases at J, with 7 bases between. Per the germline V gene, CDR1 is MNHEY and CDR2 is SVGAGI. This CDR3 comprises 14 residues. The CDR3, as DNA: TGTGCCAGCAGTTACGACTCATACACCGGGGAGCTGTTTTTT. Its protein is CASSYDSYTGELFF.

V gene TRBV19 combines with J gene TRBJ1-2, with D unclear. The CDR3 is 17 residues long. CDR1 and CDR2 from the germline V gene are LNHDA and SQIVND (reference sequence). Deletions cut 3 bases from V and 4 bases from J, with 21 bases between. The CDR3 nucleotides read TGTGCCAGTAGTATTGGTAGCGCAGCGACGATCTCCTATGGCTACACCTTC. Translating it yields CASSIGSAATISYGYTF.

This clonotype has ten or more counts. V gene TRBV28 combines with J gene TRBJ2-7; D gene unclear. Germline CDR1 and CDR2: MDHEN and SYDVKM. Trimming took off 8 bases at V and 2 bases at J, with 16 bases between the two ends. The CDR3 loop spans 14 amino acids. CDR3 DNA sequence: TGTGCCAGCTCATCCGGAACGGAACCCTACGAGCAGTACTTC. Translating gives CASSSGTEPYEQYF.

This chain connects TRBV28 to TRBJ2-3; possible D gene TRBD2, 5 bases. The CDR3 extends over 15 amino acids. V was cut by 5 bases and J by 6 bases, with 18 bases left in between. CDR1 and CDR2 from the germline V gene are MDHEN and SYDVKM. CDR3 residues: CASSPATEGSDTQYF. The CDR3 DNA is TGTGCCAGCAGTCCTGCGACGGAAGGGAGCGATACGCAGTATTTT.

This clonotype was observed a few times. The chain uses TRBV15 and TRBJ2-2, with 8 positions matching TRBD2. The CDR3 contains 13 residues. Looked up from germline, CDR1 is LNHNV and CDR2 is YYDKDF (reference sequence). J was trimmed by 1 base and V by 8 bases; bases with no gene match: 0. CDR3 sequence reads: CATRGGNTGELFF. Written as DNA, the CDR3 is TGTGCCACCCGGGGGGGGAACACCGGGGAGCTGTTTTTT.

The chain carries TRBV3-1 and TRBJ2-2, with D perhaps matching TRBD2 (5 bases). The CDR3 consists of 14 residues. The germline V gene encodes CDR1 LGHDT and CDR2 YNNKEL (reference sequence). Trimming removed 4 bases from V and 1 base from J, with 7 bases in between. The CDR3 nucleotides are TGTGCCAGCAGCCTCCGGGGGAACACCGGGGAGCTGTTTTTT. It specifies CASSLRGNTGELFF.

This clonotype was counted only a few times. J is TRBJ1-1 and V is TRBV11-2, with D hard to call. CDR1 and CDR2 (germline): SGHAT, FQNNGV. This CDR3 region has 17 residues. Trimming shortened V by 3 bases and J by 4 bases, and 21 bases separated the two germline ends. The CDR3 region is CASSLAGSRVSGTEAFF. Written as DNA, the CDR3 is TGTGCCAGCAGCTTGGCAGGCTCTCGGGTTTCTGGCACTGAAGCTTTCTTT.

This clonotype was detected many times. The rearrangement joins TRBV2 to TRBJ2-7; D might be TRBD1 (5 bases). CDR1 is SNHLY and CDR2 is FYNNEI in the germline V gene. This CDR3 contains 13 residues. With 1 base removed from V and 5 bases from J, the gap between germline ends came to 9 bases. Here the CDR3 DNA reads TGTGCCAGCAGTGAAGTGGCCAGGGACGAGCAGTACTTC. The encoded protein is CASSEVARDEQYF. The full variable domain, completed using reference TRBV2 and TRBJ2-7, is EPEVTQTPSHQVTQMGQEVILRCVPISNHLYFYWYRQILGQKVEFLVSFYNNEISEKSEIFDDQFSVERPDGSNFTLKIRSTKLEDSAMYFCASSEVARDEQYFGPGTRLTVT.

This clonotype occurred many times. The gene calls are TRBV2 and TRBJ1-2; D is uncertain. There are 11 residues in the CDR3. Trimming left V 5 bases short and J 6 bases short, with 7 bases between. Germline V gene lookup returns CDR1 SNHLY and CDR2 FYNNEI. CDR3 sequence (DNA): TGTGCCAGCAGTCCGGAAGATGGCTACACCTTC. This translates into CASSPEDGYTF.

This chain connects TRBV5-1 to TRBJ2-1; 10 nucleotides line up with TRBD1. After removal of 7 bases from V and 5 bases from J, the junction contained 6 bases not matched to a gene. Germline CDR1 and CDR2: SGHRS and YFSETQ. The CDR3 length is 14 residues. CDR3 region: CASHRDRGDNEQFF. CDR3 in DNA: TGCGCCAGCCACCGGGACAGGGGAGACAATGAGCAGTTCTTC.

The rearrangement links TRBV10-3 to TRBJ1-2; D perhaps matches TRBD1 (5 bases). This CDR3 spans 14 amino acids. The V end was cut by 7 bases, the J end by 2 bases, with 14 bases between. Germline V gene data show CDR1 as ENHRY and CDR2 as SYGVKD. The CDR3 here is CAIKGLGSNYGYTF. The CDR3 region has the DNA TGTGCCATCAAGGGGCTGGGCAGCAACTATGGCTACACCTTC.

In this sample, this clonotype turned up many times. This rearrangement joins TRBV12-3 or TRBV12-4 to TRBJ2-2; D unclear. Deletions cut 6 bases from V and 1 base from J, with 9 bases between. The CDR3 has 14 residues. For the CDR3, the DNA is TGTGCCAGCAGCCCAGTGGGGAACACCGGGGAGCTGTTTTTT. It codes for CASSPVGNTGELFF.

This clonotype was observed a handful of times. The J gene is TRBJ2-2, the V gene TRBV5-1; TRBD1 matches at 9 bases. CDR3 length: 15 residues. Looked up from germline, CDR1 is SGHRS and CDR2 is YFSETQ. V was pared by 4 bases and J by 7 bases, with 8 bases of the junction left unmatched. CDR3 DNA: TGCGCCAGCAGCCGGGACAGGGAGGATAACGGGGAGCTGTTTTTT. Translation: CASSRDREDNGELFF.

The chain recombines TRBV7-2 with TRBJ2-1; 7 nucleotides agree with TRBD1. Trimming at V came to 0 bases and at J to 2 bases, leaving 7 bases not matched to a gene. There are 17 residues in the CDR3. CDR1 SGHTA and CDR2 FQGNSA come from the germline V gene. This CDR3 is CASSLANRGLAYNEQFF. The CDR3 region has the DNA TGTGCCAGCAGCTTAGCGAACAGGGGATTGGCCTACAATGAGCAGTTCTTC.

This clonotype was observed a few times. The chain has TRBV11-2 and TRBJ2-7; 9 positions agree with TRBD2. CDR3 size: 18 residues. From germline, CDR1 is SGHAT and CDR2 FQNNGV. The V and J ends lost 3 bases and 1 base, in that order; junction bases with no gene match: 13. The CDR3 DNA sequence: TGTGCCAGCAGCTTTTTTGAGGGAGGTCTAGCGGGATCCTACGAGCAGTACTTC. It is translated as CASSFFEGGLAGSYEQYF.

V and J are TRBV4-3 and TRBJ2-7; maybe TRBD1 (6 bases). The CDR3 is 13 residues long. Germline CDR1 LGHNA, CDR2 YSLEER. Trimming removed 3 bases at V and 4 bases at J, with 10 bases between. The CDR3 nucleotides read TGCGCCAGCAGCCACTCCAGGGGTTACGAGCAGTACTTC. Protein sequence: CASSHSRGYEQYF.

The CDR3: CASSELGQAGNTIYF. CDR3 DNA sequence: TGTGCCAGCAGTGAACTTGGGCAGGCTGGAAACACCATATATTTT. V gene TRBV25-1 combines with J gene TRBJ1-3; D unclear. This CDR3 has 15 amino acids. Looked up from germline, CDR1 is MGHDK and CDR2 is SYGVNS. The V gene lost 2 bases and the J gene lost 2 bases, with 10 bases spanning the gap.

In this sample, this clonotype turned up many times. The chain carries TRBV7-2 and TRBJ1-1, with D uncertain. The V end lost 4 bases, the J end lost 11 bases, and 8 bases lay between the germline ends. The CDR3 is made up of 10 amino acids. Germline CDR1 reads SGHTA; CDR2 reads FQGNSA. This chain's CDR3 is CASSSPVAFF. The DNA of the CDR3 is TGTGCCAGCAGCTCCCCCGTTGCTTTCTTT. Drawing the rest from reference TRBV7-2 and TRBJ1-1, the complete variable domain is GAGVSQSPSNKVTEKGKDVELRCDPISGHTALYWYRQSLGQGLEFLIYFQGNSAPDKSGLPSDRFSAERTGGSVSTLTIQRTQQEDSAVYLCASSSPVAFFGQGTRLTVV.

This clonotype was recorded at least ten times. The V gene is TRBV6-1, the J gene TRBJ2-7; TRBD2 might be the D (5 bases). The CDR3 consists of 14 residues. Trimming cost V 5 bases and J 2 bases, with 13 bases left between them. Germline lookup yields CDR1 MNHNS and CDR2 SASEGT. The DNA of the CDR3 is TGTGCCAGCAGTACTACTAGGAACCCCTACGAGCAGTACTTC. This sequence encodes CASSTTRNPYEQYF.

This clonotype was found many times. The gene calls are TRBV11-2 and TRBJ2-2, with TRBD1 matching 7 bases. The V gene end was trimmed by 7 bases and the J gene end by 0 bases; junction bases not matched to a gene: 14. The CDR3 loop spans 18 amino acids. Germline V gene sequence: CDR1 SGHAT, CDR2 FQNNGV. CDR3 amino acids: CASNSLRDRKSNTGELFF. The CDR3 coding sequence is TGTGCCAGCAACTCGCTCCGGGACAGAAAATCGAACACCGGGGAGCTGTTTTTT.

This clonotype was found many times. CDR3 in DNA: TGTGCCAGCAGTGAACAGCCCTACGAGCAGTACTTC. Translating gives CASSEQPYEQYF. The gene calls are TRBV2 and TRBJ2-7; no clear D. This CDR3 is built from 12 residues. The V gene's germline CDR1 is SNHLY and CDR2 FYNNEI. The V end lost 2 bases, the J end lost 2 bases, and 4 bases lay between the germline ends.

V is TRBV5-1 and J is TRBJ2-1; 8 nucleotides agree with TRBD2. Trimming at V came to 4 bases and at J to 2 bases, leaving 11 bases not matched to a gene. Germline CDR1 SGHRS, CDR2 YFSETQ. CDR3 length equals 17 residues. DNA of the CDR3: TGCGCCAGCAGCAAAGACGGGGGGGGGAACGCCTACAATGAGCAGTTCTTC. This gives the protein CASSKDGGGNAYNEQFF.

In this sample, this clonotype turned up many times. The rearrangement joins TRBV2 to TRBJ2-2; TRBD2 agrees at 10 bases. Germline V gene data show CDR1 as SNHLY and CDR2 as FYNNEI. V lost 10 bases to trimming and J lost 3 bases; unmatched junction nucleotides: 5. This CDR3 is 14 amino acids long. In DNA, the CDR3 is TGTGCCATCCTAGCGGGAGTCGACACCGGGGAGCTGTTTTTT. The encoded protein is CAILAGVDTGELFF.